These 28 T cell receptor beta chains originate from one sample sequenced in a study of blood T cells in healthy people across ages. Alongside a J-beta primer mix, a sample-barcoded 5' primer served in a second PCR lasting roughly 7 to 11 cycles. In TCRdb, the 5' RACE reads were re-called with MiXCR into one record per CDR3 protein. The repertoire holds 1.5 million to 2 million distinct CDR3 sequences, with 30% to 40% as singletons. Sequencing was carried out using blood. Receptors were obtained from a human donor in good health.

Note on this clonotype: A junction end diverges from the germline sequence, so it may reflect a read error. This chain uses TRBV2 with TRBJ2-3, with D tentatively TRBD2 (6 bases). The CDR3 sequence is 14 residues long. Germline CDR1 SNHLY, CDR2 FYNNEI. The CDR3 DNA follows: TGTGTCAGCAGGTCCGGGGGAGGCACAGATACGCAGTATTTT. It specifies CVSRSGGGTDTQYF.

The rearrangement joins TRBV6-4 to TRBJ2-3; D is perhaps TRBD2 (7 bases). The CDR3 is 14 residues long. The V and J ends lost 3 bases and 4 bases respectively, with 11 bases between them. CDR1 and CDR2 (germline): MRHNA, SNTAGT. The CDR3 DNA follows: TGTGCCAGCAGTGAGGGGGGGGCCTCAGATACGCAGTATTTT. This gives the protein CASSEGGASDTQYF.

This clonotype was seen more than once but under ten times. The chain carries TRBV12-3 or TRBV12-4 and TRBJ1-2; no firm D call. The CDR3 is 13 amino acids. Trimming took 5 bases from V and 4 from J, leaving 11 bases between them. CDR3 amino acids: CASSPDFVYGYTF. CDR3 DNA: TGTGCCAGCAGTCCCGACTTTGTCTATGGCTACACCTTC.

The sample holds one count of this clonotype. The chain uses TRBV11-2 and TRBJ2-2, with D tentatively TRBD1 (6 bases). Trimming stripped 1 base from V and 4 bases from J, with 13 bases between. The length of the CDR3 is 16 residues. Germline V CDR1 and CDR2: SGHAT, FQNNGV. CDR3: CASSLGPTGFTGELFF. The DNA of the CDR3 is TGTGCCAGCAGCTTAGGCCCGACAGGCTTCACCGGGGAGCTGTTTTTT.

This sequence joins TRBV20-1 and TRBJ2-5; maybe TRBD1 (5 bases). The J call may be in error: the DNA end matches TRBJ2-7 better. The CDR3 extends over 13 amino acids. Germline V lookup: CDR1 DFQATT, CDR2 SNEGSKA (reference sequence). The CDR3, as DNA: TGCAGTGCTAGAGGCGACCTAGGGGACGAGCAGTACTTC. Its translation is CSARGDLGDEQYF.

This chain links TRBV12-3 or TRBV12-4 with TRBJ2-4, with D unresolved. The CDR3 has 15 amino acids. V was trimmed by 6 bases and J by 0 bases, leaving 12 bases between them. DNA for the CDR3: TGTGCCAGCAGCCAGAATACACTAGCCAAAAACATTCAGTACTTC. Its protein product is CASSQNTLAKNIQYF.

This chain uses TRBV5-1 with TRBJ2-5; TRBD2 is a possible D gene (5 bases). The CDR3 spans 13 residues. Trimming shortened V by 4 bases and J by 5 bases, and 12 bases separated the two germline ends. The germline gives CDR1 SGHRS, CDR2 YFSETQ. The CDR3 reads CASSMGPGETQYF. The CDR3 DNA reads TGCGCCAGCAGCATGGGTCCGGGGGAGACCCAGTACTTC.

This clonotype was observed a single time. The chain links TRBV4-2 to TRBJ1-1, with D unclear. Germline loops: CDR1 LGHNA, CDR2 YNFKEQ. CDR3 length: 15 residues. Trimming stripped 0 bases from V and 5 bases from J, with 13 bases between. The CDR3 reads CASSQDPVIETEAFF. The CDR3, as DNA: TGTGCCAGCAGCCAAGATCCGGTTATCGAGACTGAAGCTTTCTTT.

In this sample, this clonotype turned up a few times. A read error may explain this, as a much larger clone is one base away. The CDR3 protein is CASSQYGTGNICGYTF. The DNA for the CDR3 is TGTGCCAGCAGCCAGTACGGGACAGGCAACATCTGTGGCTACACCTTC. This chain links TRBV3-1 with TRBJ1-2; 8 nucleotides align to TRBD1. Germline V gene data show CDR1 as LGHDT and CDR2 as YNNKEL (reference sequence). This CDR3 contains 16 residues. J gave up 7 bases and V 3 bases, and 13 bases lay outside the gene matches.

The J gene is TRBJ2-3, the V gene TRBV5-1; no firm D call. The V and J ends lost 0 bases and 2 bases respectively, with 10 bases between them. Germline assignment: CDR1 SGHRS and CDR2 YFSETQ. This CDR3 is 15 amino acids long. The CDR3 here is CASSLGGYNTDTQYF. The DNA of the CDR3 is TGCGCCAGCAGCTTGGGGGGATACAACACAGATACGCAGTATTTT.

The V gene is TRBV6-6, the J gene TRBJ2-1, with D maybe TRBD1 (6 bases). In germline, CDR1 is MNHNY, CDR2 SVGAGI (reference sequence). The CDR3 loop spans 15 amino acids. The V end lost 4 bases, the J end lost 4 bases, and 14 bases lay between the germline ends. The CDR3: CASSWPGVGYNEQFF. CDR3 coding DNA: TGTGCCAGCAGTTGGCCAGGGGTAGGGTACAATGAGCAGTTCTTC.

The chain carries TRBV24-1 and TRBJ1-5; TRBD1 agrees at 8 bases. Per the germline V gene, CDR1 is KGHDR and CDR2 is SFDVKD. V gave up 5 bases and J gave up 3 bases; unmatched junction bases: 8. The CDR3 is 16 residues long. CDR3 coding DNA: TGTGCCACCAGTGCAGGGACAGGTTTTTCCAATCAGCCCCAGCATTTT. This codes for CATSAGTGFSNQPQHF.

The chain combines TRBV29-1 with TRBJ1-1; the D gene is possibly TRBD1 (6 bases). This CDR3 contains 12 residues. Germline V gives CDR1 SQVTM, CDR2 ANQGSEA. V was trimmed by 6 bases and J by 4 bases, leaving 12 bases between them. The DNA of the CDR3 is TGCAGCGTCCATACAGGGACCACTGAAGCTTTCTTT. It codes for CSVHTGTTEAFF.

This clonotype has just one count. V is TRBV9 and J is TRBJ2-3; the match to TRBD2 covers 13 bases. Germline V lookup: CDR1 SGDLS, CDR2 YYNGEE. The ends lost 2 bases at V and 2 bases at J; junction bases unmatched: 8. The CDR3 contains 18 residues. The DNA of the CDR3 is TGTGCCAGCAGCGTCGGGACTAGCGGGGAATTGATCACAGATACGCAGTATTTT. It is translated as CASSVGTSGELITDTQYF. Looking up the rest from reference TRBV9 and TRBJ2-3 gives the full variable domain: DSGVTQTPKHLITATGQRVTLRCSPRSGDLSVYWYQQSLDQGLQFLIQYYNGEERAKGNILERFSAQQFPDLHSELNLSSLELGDSALYFCASSVGTSGELITDTQYFGPGTRLTVL.

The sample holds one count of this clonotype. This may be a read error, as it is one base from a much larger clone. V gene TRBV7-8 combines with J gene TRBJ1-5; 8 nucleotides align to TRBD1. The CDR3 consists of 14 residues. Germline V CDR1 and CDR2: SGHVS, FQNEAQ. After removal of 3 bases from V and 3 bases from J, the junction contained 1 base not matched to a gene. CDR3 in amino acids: CASSFRGPNQPQHF. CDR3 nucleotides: TGTGCCAGCAGCTTCAGGGGGCCCAATCAGCCCCAGCATTTT.

In DNA form, the CDR3 reads TGTGCCAGCAGAGAACAGGGGGCGTATAATTCACCCCTCCACTTT. Its translation is CASREQGAYNSPLHF. V is TRBV11-3 and J is TRBJ1-6; 9 nucleotides match TRBD1. Trimming took 6 bases from V and 4 from J; bases not matched to a gene: 4. The CDR3 has 15 amino acids. The germline CDR1 and CDR2 sequences are SGHNT and YENEEA.

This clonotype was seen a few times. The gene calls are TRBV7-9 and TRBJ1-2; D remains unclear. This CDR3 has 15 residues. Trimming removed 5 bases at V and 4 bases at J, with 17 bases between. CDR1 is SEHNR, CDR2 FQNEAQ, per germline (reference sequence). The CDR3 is CASSPPELTSYGYTF. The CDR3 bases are TGTGCCAGCAGCCCACCAGAGCTAACTTCCTATGGCTACACCTTC.

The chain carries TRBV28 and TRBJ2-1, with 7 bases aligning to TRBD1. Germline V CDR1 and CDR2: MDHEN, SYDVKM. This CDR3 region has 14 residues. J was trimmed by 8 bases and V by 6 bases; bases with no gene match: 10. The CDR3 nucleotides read TGTGCCAGCAGGGGGACAGTAGATCCGGATGAGCAGTTCTTC. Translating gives CASRGTVDPDEQFF.

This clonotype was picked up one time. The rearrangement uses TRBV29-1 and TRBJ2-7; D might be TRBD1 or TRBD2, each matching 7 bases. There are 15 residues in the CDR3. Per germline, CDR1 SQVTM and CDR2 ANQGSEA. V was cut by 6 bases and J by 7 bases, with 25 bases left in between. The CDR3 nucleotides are TGCAGCGTGGGAGCGGGGACAGAGATATACAATGAGCAGTACTTC. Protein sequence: CSVGAGTEIYNEQYF.

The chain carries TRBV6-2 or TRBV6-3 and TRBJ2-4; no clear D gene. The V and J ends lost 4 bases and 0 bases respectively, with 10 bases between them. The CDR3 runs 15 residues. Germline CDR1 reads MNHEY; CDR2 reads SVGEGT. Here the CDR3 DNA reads TGTGCCAGCAGTTTCCGGAGTCTAGCCAAAAACATTCAGTACTTC. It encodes CASSFRSLAKNIQYF.

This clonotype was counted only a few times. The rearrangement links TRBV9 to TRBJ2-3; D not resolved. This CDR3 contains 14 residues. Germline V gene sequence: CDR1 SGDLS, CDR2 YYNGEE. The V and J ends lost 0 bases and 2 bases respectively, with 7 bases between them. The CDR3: CASSVEVYTDTQYF. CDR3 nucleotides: TGTGCCAGCAGCGTAGAGGTATACACAGATACGCAGTATTTT.

DNA for the CDR3: TGTGCCAGCAACCGAGGGACGGGCTCCTACAATGAGCAGTTCTTC. It encodes CASNRGTGSYNEQFF. The genes are TRBV9 and TRBJ2-1, with D possibly called TRBD1 or TRBD2 (5 bases each). This CDR3 is 15 amino acids long. Looked up from germline, CDR1 is SGDLS and CDR2 is YYNGEE. Trimming took 6 bases from V and 0 from J, leaving 13 bases between them.

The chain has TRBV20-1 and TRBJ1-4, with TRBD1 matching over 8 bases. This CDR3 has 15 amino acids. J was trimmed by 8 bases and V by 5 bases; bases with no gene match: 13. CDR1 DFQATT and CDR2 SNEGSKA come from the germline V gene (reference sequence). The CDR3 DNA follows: TGCAGTGCTTCTCAGGGGGCCAGGGGAGGGGAAAAACTGTTTTTT. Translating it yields CSASQGARGGEKLFF.

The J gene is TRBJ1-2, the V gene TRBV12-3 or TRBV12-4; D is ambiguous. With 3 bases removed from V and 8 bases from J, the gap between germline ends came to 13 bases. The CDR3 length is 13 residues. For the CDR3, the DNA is TGTGCCAGCAGTTTCCGAGTCGGGTTCGGCTACACCTTC. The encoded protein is CASSFRVGFGYTF.

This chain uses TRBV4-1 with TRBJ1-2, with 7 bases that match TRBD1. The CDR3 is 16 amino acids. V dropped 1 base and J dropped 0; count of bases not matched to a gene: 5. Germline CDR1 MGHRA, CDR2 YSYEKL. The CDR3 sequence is CASSQGLQGTNYGYTF. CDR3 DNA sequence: TGCGCCAGCAGCCAAGGCTTACAGGGGACTAACTATGGCTACACCTTC.

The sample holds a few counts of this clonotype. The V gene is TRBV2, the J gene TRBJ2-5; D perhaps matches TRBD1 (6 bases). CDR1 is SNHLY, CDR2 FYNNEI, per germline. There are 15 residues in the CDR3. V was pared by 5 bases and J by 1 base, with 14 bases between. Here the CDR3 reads CASSPRQAFQETQYF. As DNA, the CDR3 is TGTGCCAGCAGTCCCCGACAGGCATTCCAAGAGACCCAGTACTTC.

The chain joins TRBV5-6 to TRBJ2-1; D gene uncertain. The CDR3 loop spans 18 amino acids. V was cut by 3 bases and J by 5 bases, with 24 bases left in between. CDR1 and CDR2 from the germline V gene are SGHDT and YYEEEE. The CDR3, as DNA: TGTGCCAGCAGCTGGGCTCCGGTGTGGCAGAATAAACACAATGAGCAGTTCTTC. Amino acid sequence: CASSWAPVWQNKHNEQFF. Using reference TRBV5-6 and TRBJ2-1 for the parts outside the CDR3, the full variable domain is DAGVTQSPTHLIKTRGQQVTLRCSPKSGHDTVSWYQQALGQGPQFIFQYYEEEERQRGNFPDRFSGHQFPNYSSELNVNALLLGDSALYLCASSWAPVWQNKHNEQFFGPGTRLTVL.

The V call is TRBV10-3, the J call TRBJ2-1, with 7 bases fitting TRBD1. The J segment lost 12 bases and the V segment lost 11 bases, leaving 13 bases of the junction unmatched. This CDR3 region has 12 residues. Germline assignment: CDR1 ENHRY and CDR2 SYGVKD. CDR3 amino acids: CAGPRRGLGQFF. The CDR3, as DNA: TGTGCCGGCCCACGAAGGGGGCTGGGGCAGTTCTTC.